This T cell receptor (beta chain) was captured by sequencing in a study of CD8+ T cells in alopecia areata. Treatment in this sample: oral pan-JAK inhibitor, 5-10 mg twice daily. RNA was isolated and reverse transcribed to cDNA, the sequencing template. Generated by immunoSEQ multiplex PCR, the TCRdb table keeps only in-frame clones and is missing some. The table includes under 300,000 clones, over 45% detected once. This clone has only one observation. The V and J ends lost 7 bases and 3 bases, in that order; junction bases with no gene match: 5. CDR1 is SQVTM, CDR2 ANQGSEA, per germline. CDR3 length equals 13 residues.

The sample was CD4+ T cells sorted from blood, taken around week 54, from a patient treated with tofacitinib. The clonotype was recovered from a human donor with alopecia areata. The rearrangement links TRBV29-1 to TRBJ1-1, with TRBD1 matching 10 bases. The CDR3 reads CSAGQGPDTEAFF. In nucleotides, the CDR3 is TGCAGCGCGGGACAGGGGCCTGACACTGAAGCTTTCTTT. Looking up the rest from reference TRBV29-1 and TRBJ1-1 gives the full variable domain: SAVISQKPSRDICQRGTSLTIQCQVDSQVTMMFWYRQQPGQSLTLIATANQGSEATYESGFVIDKFPISRPNLTFSTLTVSNMSPEDSSIYLCSAGQGPDTEAFFGQGTRLTVV.